These 32 T cell receptor beta chains came from one sample sequenced in a study of human T cells and chemical hapten exposure. The time point was: patch test 1, 2 weeks after DPC sensitization. Treatment indicated: therapeutic diphenylcyclopropenone sensitization with weekly scalp DPC. A single record per CDR3 protein comes from TCRdb applying MiXCR to the RACE reads. This sample yields roughly 200,000 distinct CDR3 sequences, of which approximately 20% are seen a single time; about 6.7% belongs to the top ten. Sequences were derived from whole blood, sampled in connection with sensitization to the hapten diphenylcyclopropenone (DPC). These receptors were collected from a woman aged 45 to 65 with alopecia areata. Some clones in this sample may be carry-over from other donors' samples.

There are a few counts of this clonotype. The CDR3 sequence: CSARGLDSVYEQYF. CDR3 sequence (DNA): TGCAGTGCTAGAGGACTGGACAGTGTCTACGAGCAGTACTTC. The gene calls are TRBV20-1 and TRBJ2-7; maybe TRBD1 (6 bases). CDR3 length: 14 amino acids. Germline values: CDR1 DFQATT, CDR2 SNEGSKA (reference sequence). Trimming took off 1 base at V and 3 bases at J, with 13 bases between the two ends.

Only a few counts were recorded for this clonotype. This chain connects TRBV15 to TRBJ1-2; D possibly corresponds to TRBD1 (5 bases). Trimming cost V 0 bases and J 7 bases, with 12 bases left between them. Germline V gene lookup returns CDR1 LNHNV and CDR2 YYDKDF (reference sequence). The CDR3 runs to 14 residues. DNA of the CDR3: TGTGCCACCAGCAGAGATGAGTCAGGGTTTGGCTACACCTTC. Protein product: CATSRDESGFGYTF.

This chain joins TRBV11-2 and TRBJ2-1, with TRBD2 matching over 7 bases. J gave up 3 bases and V 5 bases, and 13 bases lay outside the gene matches. Germline lookup yields CDR1 SGHAT and CDR2 FQNNGV. The CDR3 extends over 17 amino acids. This CDR3 reads CASSSRREHHGYNEQFF. The CDR3 nucleotides read TGTGCCAGCAGCAGTCGGCGGGAGCATCACGGCTACAATGAGCAGTTCTTC.

The table lists this clonotype with a few counts. The J gene is TRBJ1-1, the V gene TRBV30; D may be TRBD1 (5 bases). The CDR3 is 14 residues long. The germline V gene has CDR1 GTSNPN and CDR2 SVGIG (reference sequence). V was shortened by 5 bases and J by 3 bases, with 16 bases between the two germline ends. This CDR3 reads CAWQALGGDTEAFF. CDR3 coding DNA: TGTGCCTGGCAGGCATTGGGGGGAGACACTGAAGCTTTCTTT.

This clonotype occurred a few times. The gene calls are TRBV27 and TRBJ2-7; 13 bases are a match to TRBD2. This CDR3 is built from 14 residues. Germline CDR1 and CDR2: MNHEY and SMNVEV (reference sequence). V trimming: 10 bases; J trimming: 2 bases; junction bases outside the gene matches: 5. CDR3: CATPTSGRTYEQYF. CDR3 coding DNA: TGTGCCACCCCGACTAGCGGGAGGACCTACGAGCAGTACTTC.

This clonotype was detected a few times. V gene TRBV2 combines with J gene TRBJ2-4; possibly TRBD1 for D (5 bases). Germline assignment: CDR1 SNHLY and CDR2 FYNNEI. CDR3 length: 16 residues. Trimming cost V 0 bases and J 4 bases, with 13 bases left between them. CDR3 in DNA: TGTGCCAGCAGTGAAGCAGTAAACTGGACAAAAAACATTCAGTACTTC. This sequence encodes CASSEAVNWTKNIQYF.

V gene TRBV27 combines with J gene TRBJ1-2; D is uncertain. CDR3 length equals 13 residues. Germline V lookup: CDR1 MNHEY, CDR2 SMNVEV (reference sequence). Trimming shortened V by 3 bases and J by 2 bases, and 7 bases separated the two germline ends. The CDR3 loop is CASSFRANYGYTF. In DNA form, the CDR3 reads TGTGCCAGCAGTTTCCGAGCAAACTATGGCTACACCTTC.

This clonotype was seen a few times. The chain joins TRBV15 to TRBJ2-1, with a weak D call TRBD2 (6 bases). The germline CDR1 and CDR2 sequences are LNHNV and YYDKDF (reference sequence). Trimming took 0 bases from V and 7 from J, leaving 13 bases between them. CDR3 length: 15 residues. Here the CDR3 reads CATSRERERSNEQFF. The CDR3, as DNA: TGTGCCACCAGCAGAGAACGGGAGAGATCGAATGAGCAGTTCTTC.

The V call is TRBV5-5, the J call TRBJ2-6, with 12 bases matching TRBD1. Germline assignment: CDR1 SGHKS and CDR2 YYEKEE (reference sequence). The CDR3 covers 16 residues. J gave up 2 bases and V 3 bases, and 0 bases lay outside the gene matches. The CDR3 coding sequence is TGTGCCAGCAGCTGGGACAGGGGGCCTGGGGCCAACGTCCTGACTTTC. This sequence encodes CASSWDRGPGANVLTF.

This chain uses TRBV20-1 with TRBJ2-5, with 10 nucleotides matching TRBD2. This CDR3 has 14 residues. Per germline, CDR1 DFQATT and CDR2 SNEGSKA (reference sequence). The V and J ends lost 0 bases and 5 bases, in that order; junction bases with no gene match: 3. The CDR3 region has the DNA TGCAGTGCTAGAGAACTAGCGGGAATCGAGACCCAGTACTTC. Its protein product is CSARELAGIETQYF.

The table lists this clonotype with a few counts. The chain links TRBV2 to TRBJ2-2; D is unresolved. In germline, CDR1 is SNHLY, CDR2 FYNNEI. Trimming took 4 bases from V and 2 from J, leaving 5 bases between them. The CDR3 spans 13 residues. The CDR3 DNA reads TGTGCCAGCAGTGGCGTAAACACCGGGGAGCTGTTTTTT. Protein: CASSGVNTGELFF.

This clonotype was counted a few times. This sequence joins TRBV15 and TRBJ1-1, with a possible D match to TRBD1 (6 bases). CDR1 and CDR2 from the germline V gene are LNHNV and YYDKDF (reference sequence). CDR3 length equals 14 residues. Trimming stripped 6 bases from V and 4 bases from J, with 15 bases between. The DNA of the CDR3 is TGTGCCACCAGACCAACAGGGTCGATCACTGAAGCTTTCTTT. Its translation: CATRPTGSITEAFF.

The CDR3 coding sequence is TGTGCCAGCAGCTCGACTAGCCGCTACTCCTACGAGCAGTACTTC. This encodes CASSSTSRYSYEQYF. The J gene is TRBJ2-7, the V gene TRBV11-1; 7 bases match TRBD2. Germline lookup yields CDR1 SGHAT and CDR2 FQDESV (reference sequence). The length of the CDR3 is 15 residues. V trimming: 4 bases; J trimming: 0 bases; junction bases outside the gene matches: 6.

This clonotype was counted at least ten times. The V and J genes are TRBV2 and TRBJ1-1; tentative D call: TRBD1 (5 bases). Trimming pared 10 bases from V and 1 base from J, leaving 13 bases between. The CDR3 is 13 residues long. Looked up from germline, CDR1 is SNHLY and CDR2 is FYNNEI. The CDR3 region is CATWTGGNTEAFF. The CDR3, as DNA: TGTGCCACATGGACCGGGGGGAACACTGAAGCTTTCTTT.

In its sample, this clonotype was seen once. This sequence joins TRBV30 and TRBJ2-5; D perhaps matches TRBD2 (5 bases). Germline V CDR1 and CDR2: GTSNPN, SVGIG (reference sequence). V gave up 4 bases and J gave up 3 bases, with 18 bases separating them. CDR3 length: 15 amino acids. CDR3 sequence reads: CAWMGVRQRKETQYF. CDR3 coding DNA: TGTGCCTGGATGGGAGTGAGGCAAAGAAAAGAGACCCAGTACTTC.

The V gene is TRBV10-3, the J gene TRBJ2-6, with TRBD2 matching 7 bases. Germline lookup yields CDR1 ENHRY and CDR2 SYGVKD. The length of the CDR3 is 16 residues. V shed 2 bases and J 2 bases; nucleotides not matched to a gene: 3. The CDR3 DNA follows: TGTGCCATCAGTGAGACTAGCGATCCTGGGGCCAACGTCCTGACTTTC. It specifies CAISETSDPGANVLTF.

This clonotype came up a few times. This rearrangement joins TRBV3-1 to TRBJ2-1, with TRBD2 identical over 9 bases. CDR3 length: 16 amino acids. With V trimmed by 3 bases and J by 2 bases, 5 bases remained unmatched. Germline V CDR1 and CDR2: LGHDT, YNNKEL (reference sequence). The CDR3 DNA follows: TGTGCCAGCAGCCAGGGGCTAGCGGGAACCTACAATGAGCAGTTCTTC. Translated, it gives CASSQGLAGTYNEQFF.

In this sample, this clonotype turned up a few times. The V gene is TRBV5-6, the J gene TRBJ1-1, with D perhaps matching TRBD1 (6 bases). Germline V gene lookup returns CDR1 SGHDT and CDR2 YYEEEE. Trimming removed 3 bases at V and 1 base at J, with 16 bases between. The CDR3 is made up of 16 amino acids. Here the CDR3 reads CASSWRTVWRNTEAFF. The CDR3 DNA reads TGTGCCAGCAGCTGGCGGACAGTCTGGAGGAACACTGAAGCTTTCTTT.

This clonotype was picked up a small number of times. One end of the junction is discordant with germline, which a read error may explain. The chain combines TRBV3-1 with TRBJ1-5; perhaps TRBD1 as D (5 bases). Germline loops: CDR1 LGHDT, CDR2 YNNKEL (reference sequence). The CDR3 contains 14 residues. CDR3 region: CASTQGASNQPQHF. In nucleotides, the CDR3 is TGTGCCAGCACCCAAGGGGCTAGCAATCAGCCCCAGCATTTT. The variable domain in full, with the rest retrieved from reference TRBV3-1 and TRBJ1-5, is DTAVSQTPKYLVTQMGNDKSIKCEQNLGHDTMYWYKQDSKKFLKIMFSYNNKELIINETVPNRFSPKSPDKAHLNLHINSLELGDSAVYFCASTQGASNQPQHFGDGTRLSIL.

This chain links TRBV20-1 with TRBJ2-3, with D maybe TRBD2 (6 bases). Deletions cut 7 bases from V and 2 bases from J, with 10 bases between. Germline V gene lookup returns CDR1 DFQATT and CDR2 SNEGSKA (reference sequence). The CDR3 is 12 residues long. CDR3 nucleotide sequence: TGCAGTGTAGCGGACTACACAGATACGCAGTATTTT. The encoded protein is CSVADYTDTQYF.

This chain connects TRBV9 to TRBJ2-7, with D possibly being TRBD2 (6 bases). CDR3 length: 15 residues. The V gene lost 4 bases and the J gene lost 0 bases, with 14 bases spanning the gap. Germline V gene data show CDR1 as SGDLS and CDR2 as YYNGEE. The CDR3 reads CASSLGGASSYEQYF. The CDR3 DNA reads TGTGCCAGCAGCCTTGGCGGGGCTTCCTCCTACGAGCAGTACTTC. The variable domain in full, completed from reference TRBV9 and TRBJ2-7, reads DSGVTQTPKHLITATGQRVTLRCSPRSGDLSVYWYQQSLDQGLQFLIQYYNGEERAKGNILERFSAQQFPDLHSELNLSSLELGDSALYFCASSLGGASSYEQYFGPGTRLTVT.

Only one count was recorded for this clonotype. Mismatch with germline at one junction end may stem from a read error. The rearrangement links TRBV5-1 to TRBJ1-2; 7 nucleotides line up with TRBD1. Germline CDR1 is SGHRS and CDR2 is YFSETQ. CDR3 length: 18 residues. CDR3 sequence: CTSSRIGTDLAGNYGYTF. CDR3 nucleotides: TGCACCAGCAGCAGAATTGGGACAGACTTGGCGGGAAACTATGGCTACACCTTC.

CDR3 sequence: CASSLTLGTGRGTDTQYF. The CDR3, as DNA: TGTGCCAGCAGCTTGACGCTAGGGACAGGGAGGGGTACAGATACGCAGTATTTT. The chain carries TRBV11-2 and TRBJ2-3; 9 bases are a match to TRBD1. Germline V CDR1 and CDR2: SGHAT, FQNNGV. V gave up 3 bases and J gave up 3 bases; unmatched junction bases: 13. This CDR3 has 18 residues.

This rearrangement joins TRBV20-1 to TRBJ2-4, with 7 bases matching TRBD2. The CDR3 is 14 amino acids. V was clipped by 1 base and J by 11 bases; unmatched bases: 11. The germline CDR1 and CDR2 sequences are DFQATT and SNEGSKA (reference sequence). CDR3 region: CSARAGGLGDFQYF. The CDR3 DNA sequence: TGCAGTGCTAGAGCGGGGGGTCTTGGGGACTTTCAGTACTTC.

This rearrangement joins TRBV12-3 or TRBV12-4 to TRBJ1-2; D gene uncertain. The CDR3 consists of 11 residues. Trimming took off 4 bases at V and 4 bases at J, with 4 bases between the two ends. This CDR3 reads CASSYAYGYTF. Written as DNA, the CDR3 is TGTGCCAGCAGTTACGCCTATGGCTACACCTTC.

The V gene is TRBV2, the J gene TRBJ2-6, with TRBD1 matching over 7 bases. The CDR3 spans 17 residues. With V trimmed by 9 bases and J by 3 bases, 14 bases remained unmatched. Germline CDR1 and CDR2: SNHLY and FYNNEI. CDR3 amino acids: CASSRDSLDGGANVLTF. Written as DNA, the CDR3 is TGTGCCAGTTCCCGGGACAGCCTTGACGGTGGGGCCAACGTCCTGACTTTC.

This sequence joins TRBV10-2 and TRBJ1-4; 8 bases line up with TRBD1. V was pared by 1 base and J by 4 bases, with 8 bases of the junction left unmatched. This CDR3 is built from 17 residues. Germline-derived CDR1 and CDR2 are WSHSY and SAAADI. The chain's CDR3 is CASSELFPGQGNEKLFF. CDR3 coding DNA: TGCGCCAGCAGTGAGTTATTCCCCGGACAGGGTAATGAAAAACTGTTTTTT.

The V and J genes are TRBV6-5 and TRBJ2-6, with 7 positions matching TRBD1. In germline, CDR1 is MNHEY, CDR2 SVGAGI. This CDR3 region has 18 residues. The trim removed 5 bases at V and 0 bases at J, leaving 10 bases unmatched. The DNA of the CDR3 is TGTGCCAGCAGTACTTCTTGGACAGGCTACTCTGGGGCCAACGTCCTGACTTTC. Protein sequence: CASSTSWTGYSGANVLTF.

This chain joins TRBV9 and TRBJ2-7; no firm D call. With 0 bases removed from V and 3 bases from J, the gap between germline ends came to 7 bases. Germline-derived CDR1 and CDR2 are SGDLS and YYNGEE. The CDR3 is made up of 13 amino acids. The CDR3, as DNA: TGTGCCAGCAGCGTAGTACCCAACTACGAGCAGTACTTC. Its protein product is CASSVVPNYEQYF.

This clonotype has only a few counts. CDR3 in DNA: TGCAGCGTTGGACCGGGACAGGGGCTGAACACTGAAGCTTTCTTT. Translation: CSVGPGQGLNTEAFF. The rearrangement links TRBV29-1 to TRBJ1-1; 10 bases agree with TRBD1. After removal of 4 bases from V and 0 bases from J, the junction contained 5 bases not matched to a gene. The germline V gene has CDR1 SQVTM and CDR2 ANQGSEA. The CDR3 has 15 amino acids.

The chain couples TRBV12-3 or TRBV12-4 to TRBJ1-2; the D is unclear. This CDR3 has 14 residues. CDR3 nucleotides: TGTGCATGCACTCCCGGGCCAAAGGGAGAGGGCTACACCTTC. This encodes CACTPGPKGEGYTF.

The CDR3 DNA reads as TGCGCCAGCAGTGAGTCATGGCCCCTGAACACTGAAGCTTTCTTT. Protein product: CASSESWPLNTEAFF. The gene calls are TRBV10-2 and TRBJ1-1; D remains unclear. Germline V gene lookup returns CDR1 WSHSY and CDR2 SAAADI. The V end lost 0 bases, the J end lost 0 bases, and 8 bases lay between the germline ends. The CDR3 covers 15 residues.